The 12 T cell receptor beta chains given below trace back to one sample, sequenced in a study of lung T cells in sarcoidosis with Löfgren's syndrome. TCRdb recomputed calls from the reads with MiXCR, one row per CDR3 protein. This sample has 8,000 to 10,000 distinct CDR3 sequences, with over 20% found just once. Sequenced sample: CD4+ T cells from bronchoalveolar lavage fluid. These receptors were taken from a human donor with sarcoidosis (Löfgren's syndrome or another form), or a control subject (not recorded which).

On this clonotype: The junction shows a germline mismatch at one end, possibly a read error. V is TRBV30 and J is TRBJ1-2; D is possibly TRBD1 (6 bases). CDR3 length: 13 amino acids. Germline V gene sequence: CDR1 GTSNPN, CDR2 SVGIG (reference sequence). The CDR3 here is CAGSLQGNYGYTF. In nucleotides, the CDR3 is TGCGCCGGGAGCCTACAGGGAAACTATGGCTACACCTTC.

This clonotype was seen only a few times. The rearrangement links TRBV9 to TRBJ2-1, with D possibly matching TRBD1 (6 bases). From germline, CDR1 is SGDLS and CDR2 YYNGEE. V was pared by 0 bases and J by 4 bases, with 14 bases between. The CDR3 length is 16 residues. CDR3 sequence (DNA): TGTGCCAGCAGCGTAGATCAGGGGTACGGATACAATGAGCAGTTCTTC. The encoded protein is CASSVDQGYGYNEQFF.

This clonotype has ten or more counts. The CDR3 DNA sequence: TGTGCCACCAGACGGACAGGGGAAAACTATGGCTACACCTTC. It codes for CATRRTGENYGYTF. The rearrangement links TRBV15 to TRBJ1-2, with TRBD1 matching over 9 bases. The V gene's germline CDR1 is LNHNV and CDR2 YYDKDF (reference sequence). The CDR3 has 14 residues. V was pared by 6 bases and J by 2 bases, with 4 bases of the junction left unmatched. The whole variable domain, remainder taken from reference TRBV15 and TRBJ1-2, is DAMVIQNPRYQVTQFGKPVTLSCSQTLNHNVMYWYQQKSSQAPKLLFHYYDKDFNNEADTPDNFQSRRPNTSFCFLDIRSPGLGDTAMYLCATRRTGENYGYTFGSGTRLTVV.

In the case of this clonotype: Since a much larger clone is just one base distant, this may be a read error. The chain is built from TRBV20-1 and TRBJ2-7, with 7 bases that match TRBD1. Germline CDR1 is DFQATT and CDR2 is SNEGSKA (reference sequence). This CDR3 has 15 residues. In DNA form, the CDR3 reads TGCAGTGCTTCGAGGGGACAGAAATTCTCCTACGAGCAGTGCTTC. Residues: CSASRGQKFSYEQCF.

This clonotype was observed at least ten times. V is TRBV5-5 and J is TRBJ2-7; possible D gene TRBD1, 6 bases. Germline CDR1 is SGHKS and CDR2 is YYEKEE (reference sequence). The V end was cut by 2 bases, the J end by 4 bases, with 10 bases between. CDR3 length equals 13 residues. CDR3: CASSLQGEYEQYF. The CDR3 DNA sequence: TGTGCCAGCAGCTTACAGGGTGAATACGAGCAGTACTTC.

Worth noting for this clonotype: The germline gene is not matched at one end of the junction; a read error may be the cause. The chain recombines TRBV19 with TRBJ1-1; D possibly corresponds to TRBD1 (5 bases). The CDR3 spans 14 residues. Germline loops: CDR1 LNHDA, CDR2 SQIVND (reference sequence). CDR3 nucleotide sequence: TGTGCCAATAGTACCCAGGGTCGGGGCACTGAAGCTTTCTTT. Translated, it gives CANSTQGRGTEAFF.

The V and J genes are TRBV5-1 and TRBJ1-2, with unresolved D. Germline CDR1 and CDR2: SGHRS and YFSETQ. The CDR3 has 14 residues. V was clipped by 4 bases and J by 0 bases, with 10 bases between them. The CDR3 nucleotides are TGCGCCAGCAGCCCGGACGGAGCTAACTATGGCTACACCTTC. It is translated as CASSPDGANYGYTF.

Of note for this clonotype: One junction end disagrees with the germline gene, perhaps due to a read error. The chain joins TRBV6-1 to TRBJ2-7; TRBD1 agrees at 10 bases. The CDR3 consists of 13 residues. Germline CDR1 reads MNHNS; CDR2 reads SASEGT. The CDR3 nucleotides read TGTGCCAGCAGTCCGACAGGGGGCTCCGAGCAGTATTTC. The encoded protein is CASSPTGGSEQYF.

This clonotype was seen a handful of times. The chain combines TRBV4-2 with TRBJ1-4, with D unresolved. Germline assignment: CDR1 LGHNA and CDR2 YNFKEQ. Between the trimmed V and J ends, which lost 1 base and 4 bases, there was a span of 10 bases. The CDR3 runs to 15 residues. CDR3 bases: TGTGCCAGCAGCCAAGCGGTGAACAGTAATGAAAAACTGTTTTTT. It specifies CASSQAVNSNEKLFF.

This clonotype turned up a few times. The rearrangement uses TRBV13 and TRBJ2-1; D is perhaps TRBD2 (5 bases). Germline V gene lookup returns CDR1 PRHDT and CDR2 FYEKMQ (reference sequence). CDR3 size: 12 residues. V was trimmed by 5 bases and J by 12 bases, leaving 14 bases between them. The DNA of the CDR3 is TGTGCCAGCAGCGCGGGTTTACGGATGCAGTTCTTC. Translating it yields CASSAGLRMQFF. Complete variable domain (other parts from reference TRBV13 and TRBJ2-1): AAGVIQSPRHLIKEKRETATLKCYPIPRHDTVYWYQQGPGQDPQFLISFYEKMQSDKGSIPDRFSAQQFSDYHSELNMSSLELGDSALYFCASSAGLRMQFFGPGTRLTVL.

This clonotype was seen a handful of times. In DNA, the CDR3 is TGTGCCAGCAGCGGCCTAGCGGGGGGGGGAGAGACCCAGTACTTC. Translation: CASSGLAGGGETQYF. J is TRBJ2-5 and V is TRBV7-8; TRBD2 matches at 12 bases. Trimming took 5 bases from V and 4 from J; bases not matched to a gene: 5. Germline loops: CDR1 SGHVS, CDR2 FQNEAQ. This CDR3 is built from 15 residues. Full variable domain (outside the CDR3, taken from reference TRBV7-8 and TRBJ2-5): GAGVSQSPRYKVAKRGQDVALRCDPISGHVSLFWYQQALGQGPEFLTYFQNEAQLDKSGLPSDRFFAERPEGSVSTLKIQRTQQEDSAVYLCASSGLAGGGETQYFGPGTRLLVL.

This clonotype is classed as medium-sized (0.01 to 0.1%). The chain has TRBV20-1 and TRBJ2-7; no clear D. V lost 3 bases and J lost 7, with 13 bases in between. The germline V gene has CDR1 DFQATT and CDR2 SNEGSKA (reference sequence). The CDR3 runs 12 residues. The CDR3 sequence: CSARSSLQEQYF. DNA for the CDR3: TGCAGTGCTAGGAGCAGTCTGCAGGAGCAGTACTTC.